What follows describes a single TCR beta chain. The antigen remains undetermined. This entry comes from a study of T cell responses to AZD1222 COVID-19 vaccine. Clones were read by immunoSEQ multiplex PCR, and TCRdb kept only the in-frame ones, dropping some. The sample holds about 31,000 clones, 88% seen once. Study results and caveats: Females outnumbered males among donors, who were mostly white British; clonal diversity was possibly underestimated.

The V end lost 4 bases, the J end lost 6 bases, and 26 bases lay between the germline ends. Germline assignment: CDR1 ENHRY and CDR2 SYGVKD. The CDR3 loop spans 18 amino acids. This specimen was peripheral blood, taken 28 days after the second AZD1222 dose. The V and J genes are TRBV10-3 and TRBJ2-3; weak D call: TRBD1 (6 bases). This TCR was sampled from an adult who received the AZD1222 COVID-19 vaccine. The CDR3 here is CAISGPLGDKKTQDTQYF. DNA for the CDR3: TGTGCCATCAGTGGCCCATTAGGGGACAAGAAGACTCAGGATACGCAGTATTTT.